The next 14 T cell receptor beta chains were all read from a single sample in a study of early T cells in non-severe SARS-CoV-2 infection. In TCRdb, the 5' RACE reads were re-called with MiXCR into one record per CDR3 protein. The table records 86,000 or so distinct CDR3 sequences, about 6.5% of them present only once. Sequenced input: whole blood. These receptors were obtained from an adult who was a healthcare worker with PCR-confirmed SARS-CoV-2 infection or an uninfected control (not recorded which).

This clonotype has ten or more counts. This chain joins TRBV2 and TRBJ2-1; maybe TRBD2 (6 bases). Trimming cost V 2 bases and J 1 base, with 12 bases left between them. There are 16 residues in the CDR3. In germline, CDR1 is SNHLY, CDR2 FYNNEI. The CDR3 DNA is TGTGCCAGCAGTGAAATCGGCCGGGGGTCCTACAATGAGCAGTTCTTC. Residues: CASSEIGRGSYNEQFF. The full variable domain, with the rest looked up from reference TRBV2 and TRBJ2-1, is EPEVTQTPSHQVTQMGQEVILRCVPISNHLYFYWYRQILGQKVEFLVSFYNNEISEKSEIFDDQFSVERPDGSNFTLKIRSTKLEDSAMYFCASSEIGRGSYNEQFFGPGTRLTVL.

At least ten counts were recorded for this clonotype. The CDR3 sequence is CSVIESLGYTF. DNA of the CDR3: TGCAGTGTTATAGAGAGTTTAGGCTACACCTTC. This rearrangement joins TRBV20-1 to TRBJ1-2; no clear D. Germline CDR1 DFQATT, CDR2 SNEGSKA (reference sequence). The CDR3 is 11 amino acids. V was trimmed by 7 bases and J by 8 bases, leaving 14 bases between them.

This clonotype has a handful of counts. The rearrangement uses TRBV7-2 and TRBJ2-1; TRBD1 matches at 7 bases. This CDR3 has 14 amino acids. Germline V gene data show CDR1 as SGHTA and CDR2 as FQGNSA. With 6 bases clipped from V and 6 bases from J, the junction kept 8 bases outside the gene matches. This chain's CDR3 is CASSSGQATNEQFF. The CDR3 coding sequence is TGTGCCAGCAGTTCCGGACAGGCTACCAATGAGCAGTTCTTC.

The genes are TRBV25-1 and TRBJ2-7, with D tentatively TRBD1 (6 bases). The V end lost 1 base, the J end lost 3 bases, and 19 bases lay between the germline ends. Germline CDR1 MGHDK, CDR2 SYGVNS. The CDR3 runs 17 residues. The CDR3 region is CASSESPLYTGNYEQYF. CDR3 DNA sequence: TGTGCCAGCAGTGAATCCCCCCTTTATACAGGGAACTACGAGCAGTACTTC.

Ten or more counts support this clonotype. This chain joins TRBV6-5 and TRBJ1-1, with TRBD1 as a possible D gene (5 bases). This CDR3 contains 16 residues. Between the trimmed V and J ends, which lost 0 bases and 0 bases, there was a span of 11 bases. Germline values: CDR1 MNHEY, CDR2 SVGAGI. The CDR3 region is CASSYSQGFVNTEAFF. CDR3 nucleotides: TGTGCCAGCAGTTACTCCCAGGGATTCGTGAACACTGAAGCTTTCTTT.

In this sample, this clonotype turned up many times. The chain employs TRBV12-3 or TRBV12-4 and TRBJ2-4; TRBD2 matches 7 bases. The CDR3 is 19 residues long. V lost 3 bases and J lost 1; bases outside the gene matches: 15. The CDR3 DNA is TGTGCCAGCAGTTTGAGAGGGAGGGCCGGTGGTGAGGCCAAAAACATTCAGTACTTC. It codes for CASSLRGRAGGEAKNIQYF.

This clonotype was picked up many times. The genes are TRBV18 and TRBJ1-2, with D possibly TRBD1 on 5 matching bases. Germline loops: CDR1 KGHSH, CDR2 LQKENI. The V end was cut by 2 bases, the J end by 6 bases, with 10 bases between. The CDR3 consists of 13 residues. CDR3 nucleotide sequence: TGTGCCAGCTCACCATCTGGGGCTGATGGCTACACCTTC. Translated, it gives CASSPSGADGYTF.

The chain couples TRBV18 to TRBJ2-6; the match to TRBD1 covers 10 bases. The CDR3 covers 17 residues. CDR1 and CDR2 from the germline V gene are KGHSH and LQKENI. Trimming cost V 2 bases and J 0 bases; bases outside gene matches: 1. The CDR3 region is CASSPDRGLSGANVLTF. As DNA, the CDR3 is TGTGCCAGCTCACCAGACAGGGGGCTCTCTGGGGCCAACGTCCTGACTTTC.

This clonotype was detected a few times. The chain recombines TRBV19 with TRBJ2-7; no clear D gene. Between the trimmed V and J ends, which lost 3 bases and 2 bases, there was a span of 8 bases. The CDR3 is 13 amino acids. Germline V gene sequence: CDR1 LNHDA, CDR2 SQIVND (reference sequence). In nucleotides, the CDR3 is TGTGCCAGTAGTATGAATACAGCCTACGAGCAGTACTTC. Residues: CASSMNTAYEQYF.

This clonotype came up many times. The chain combines TRBV7-2 with TRBJ2-1, with 8 nucleotides matching TRBD2. The germline V gene has CDR1 SGHTA and CDR2 FQGNSA. Germline trimming cut 3 bases from V and 6 bases from J; bases unmatched to any gene: 1. The CDR3 totals 13 residues. In DNA form, the CDR3 reads TGTGCCAGCAGCTTTGGACTAGCCAATGAGCAGTTCTTC. Protein: CASSFGLANEQFF.

Notes on this clonotype: A junction boundary mismatches the germline segment, possibly from a read error. The chain has TRBV7-2 and TRBJ2-2, with 10 positions matching TRBD2. There are 16 residues in the CDR3. Germline lookup yields CDR1 SGHTA and CDR2 FQGNSA. This chain's CDR3 is CASRLLAGRNSGELVF. In DNA form, the CDR3 reads TGTGCCAGCAGATTACTAGCGGGGAGGAACAGCGGGGAGCTGGTTTTT.

A few counts support this clonotype. The chain employs TRBV4-2 and TRBJ2-1; TRBD1 might be the D (6 bases). In germline, CDR1 is LGHNA, CDR2 YNFKEQ. V was clipped by 0 bases and J by 1 base, with 10 bases between them. The CDR3 covers 16 residues. CDR3 sequence: CASSQESRGSYNEQFF. As DNA, the CDR3 is TGTGCCAGCAGCCAAGAGTCTAGGGGGTCCTACAATGAGCAGTTCTTC.

This clonotype was seen repeatedly, ten times or more. V usage is TRBV7-9 and J usage is TRBJ1-1; possibly TRBD1 for D (5 bases). The V end lost 6 bases, the J end lost 0 bases, and 8 bases lay between the germline ends. In germline, CDR1 is SEHNR, CDR2 FQNEAQ (reference sequence). The CDR3 spans 13 residues. CDR3 amino acids: CASSPQVNTEAFF. CDR3 bases: TGTGCCAGCAGTCCACAGGTGAACACTGAAGCTTTCTTT.

At least ten counts were recorded for this clonotype. The rearrangement uses TRBV29-1 and TRBJ1-2, with D perhaps matching TRBD1 (6 bases). This CDR3 contains 10 residues. V was cut by 7 bases and J by 7 bases, with 10 bases left in between. Germline CDR1 SQVTM, CDR2 ANQGSEA. The CDR3, as DNA: TGCAGCGCAGGGGATCCTGGCTACACCTTC. Protein sequence: CSAGDPGYTF.